The rows below give T cell receptor beta chains drawn from one sample of a study of control samples from healthy donors and cancer patients. Assay used: immunoSEQ multiplex PCR; TCRdb lists only in-frame clones, some missing. The data contain 150,000 to 200,000 clones, roughly 92% of them singletons. Sequencing input: blood. Source of these receptors: a man aged 25-40 years in good health. Both conserved end residues are part of each CDR3. A D gene is named only where the DNA matches it firmly. Expanded clones get a size class; other rows say once, few or many, or leave the size out.

D gene: .
V gene: TRBV19
clone size: .
J gene: TRBJ1-1
CDR3 protein: CASRAGATEAFF
CDR3 DNA: TGTGCCAGTAGAGCAGGGGCCACTGAAGCTTTCTTT

D gene: TRBD1
V gene: TRBV5-6
clone size: .
J gene: TRBJ2-3
CDR3 protein: CASSPDGDSASTDTQYF
CDR3 DNA: TGTGCCAGCAGCCCGGACGGGGACAGTGCTAGCACAGATACGCAGTATTTT

D gene: .
V gene: TRBV27
clone size: .
J gene: TRBJ2-2
CDR3 protein: CASSLGQGTGELFF
CDR3 DNA: TGTGCCAGCAGCCTCGGTCAGGGAACCGGGGAGCTGTTTTTT

D gene: .
V gene: TRBV27
clone size: .
J gene: TRBJ1-1
CDR3 protein: CASSFLISGVNTEAFF
CDR3 DNA: TGTGCCAGCAGTTTCTTAATATCAGGTGTGAACACTGAAGCTTTCTTT

D gene: .
V gene: TRBV10-3
clone size: .
J gene: TRBJ1-4
CDR3 protein: CAISESGRPGVF
CDR3 DNA: TGTGCCATCAGTGAGTCTGGCCGCCCGGGCGTTTTT

D gene: TRBD1
V gene: TRBV2
clone size: .
J gene: TRBJ1-2
CDR3 protein: CASSETTGGADGYTF
CDR3 DNA: TGTGCCAGCAGTGAGACGACAGGGGGCGCGGATGGCTACACCTTC

D gene: .
V gene: TRBV21-1
clone size: .
J gene: TRBJ1-1
CDR3 protein: CASSKYWNTEAFF
CDR3 DNA: TGTGCCAGCAGCAAGTACTGGAACACTGAAGCTTTCTTT

D gene: .
V gene: TRBV5-1
clone size: .
J gene: TRBJ1-1
CDR3 protein: CASSAQGGGSLGATEAFF
CDR3 DNA: TGCGCCAGCAGCGCCCAGGGCGGTGGGTCTTTGGGCGCCACTGAAGCTTTCTTT

D gene: .
V gene: TRBV27
clone size: .
J gene: TRBJ1-5
CDR3 protein: CASSRGGFYSNQPQHF
CDR3 DNA: TGTGCCAGCAGTCGGGGGGGATTTTATAGCAATCAGCCCCAGCATTTT

D gene: .
V gene: TRBV19
clone size: .
J gene: TRBJ2-3
CDR3 protein: CASSIGAGMGRDTQYF
CDR3 DNA: TGTGCCAGTAGTATAGGGGCAGGGATGGGCAGAGATACGCAGTATTTT

D gene: .
V gene: TRBV9
clone size: .
J gene: TRBJ1-5
CDR3 protein: CASGADQPQHF
CDR3 DNA: TGTGCTTCAGGGGCTGATCAGCCCCAGCATTTT

D gene: TRBD1
V gene: TRBV11-2
clone size: .
J gene: TRBJ2-2
CDR3 protein: CASSLGTGGIRLNTGELFF
CDR3 DNA: TGTGCCAGCAGCTTGGGGACAGGGGGTATAAGGCTGAACACCGGGGAGCTGTTTTTT

D gene: .
V gene: TRBV5-4
clone size: .
J gene: TRBJ2-7
CDR3 protein: CASSLYYSSGEQYF
CDR3 DNA: TGTGCCAGCAGCTTGTATTATAGCTCGGGGGAGCAGTACTTC

D gene: TRBD1
V gene: TRBV5-4
clone size: .
J gene: TRBJ1-1
CDR3 protein: CASRDAGTGHSEAFF
CDR3 DNA: TGTGCCAGCAGAGACGCGGGGACAGGTCACAGTGAAGCTTTCTTT

D gene: .
V gene: TRBV5-4
clone size: once
J gene: TRBJ1-4
CDR3 protein: CASSKGPTNEKLFF
CDR3 DNA: TGTGCCAGCAGCAAGGGCCCAACTAATGAAAAACTGTTTTTT

D gene: .
V gene: TRBV3-1/TRBV3-2
clone size: .
J gene: TRBJ2-7
CDR3 protein: CASSQSLGTSYEQYF
CDR3 DNA: TGTGCCAGCAGCCAATCCTTAGGGACGTCTTACGAGCAGTACTTC

D gene: .
V gene: TRBV27
clone size: once
J gene: TRBJ2-2
CDR3 protein: CASRVRVQGADGELFF
CDR3 DNA: TGTGCCAGCAGAGTAAGGGTACAGGGCGCTGACGGGGAGCTGTTTTTT

D gene: TRBD2
V gene: TRBV7-8
clone size: .
J gene: TRBJ2-7
CDR3 protein: CASSLIAGPSYEQYF
CDR3 DNA: TGTGCCAGCAGCTTAATAGCGGGACCATCCTACGAGCAGTACTTC

D gene: .
V gene: TRBV2
clone size: .
J gene: TRBJ2-3
CDR3 protein: CASSLGVAQYF
CDR3 DNA: TGTGCCAGCAGTCTCGGGGTGGCGCAGTATTTT

D gene: TRBD1
V gene: TRBV2
clone size: .
J gene: TRBJ1-1
CDR3 protein: CASSVGDSGGTEAFF
CDR3 DNA: TGTGCCAGCAGTGTCGGGGACTCAGGGGGGACTGAAGCTTTCTTT

D gene: TRBD1
V gene: TRBV6-4
clone size: once
J gene: TRBJ1-5
CDR3 protein: CASSQGESQPQHF
CDR3 DNA: TGTGCCAGCAGTCAGGGGGAAAGTCAGCCCCAGCATTTT

D gene: TRBD1
V gene: TRBV30
clone size: .
J gene: TRBJ1-2
CDR3 protein: CAWSANRDRGTF
CDR3 DNA: TGTGCCTGGAGTGCCAACCGGGACAGGGGCACCTTC

D gene: .
V gene: TRBV7-2
clone size: .
J gene: TRBJ1-1
CDR3 protein: CASSSTRTGITEAFF
CDR3 DNA: TGTGCCAGCAGCTCCACCCGCACAGGGATCACTGAAGCTTTCTTT

D gene: TRBD1
V gene: TRBV5-1
clone size: once
J gene: TRBJ2-5
CDR3 protein: CASREGTGRETQYF
CDR3 DNA: TGCGCCAGCAGAGAAGGGACAGGGCGAGAGACCCAGTACTTC

D gene: .
V gene: TRBV5-1
clone size: .
J gene: TRBJ2-2
CDR3 protein: CASRLRWGNTGELFF
CDR3 DNA: TGCGCCAGCCGGTTGAGATGGGGGAACACCGGGGAGCTGTTTTTT

D gene: TRBD1
V gene: TRBV27
clone size: .
J gene: TRBJ1-2
CDR3 protein: CASRRGQGANYGYTF
CDR3 DNA: TGTGCCAGCAGGCGAGGACAGGGGGCTAACTATGGCTACACCTTC

D gene: .
V gene: TRBV14
clone size: .
J gene: TRBJ2-1
CDR3 protein: CASSPWQDGPVNYNEQFF
CDR3 DNA: TGTGCCAGCAGCCCATGGCAGGACGGCCCTGTGAACTACAATGAGCAGTTCTTC

D gene: TRBD2
V gene: TRBV9
clone size: .
J gene: TRBJ2-7
CDR3 protein: CASSVGTSSSYEQYF
CDR3 DNA: TGTGCCAGCAGCGTAGGGACTAGCAGCTCCTACGAGCAGTACTTC

D gene: .
V gene: TRBV6-5
clone size: .
J gene: TRBJ1-3
CDR3 protein: CASTYSLSGNTIYF
CDR3 DNA: TGTGCCAGCACTTATTCCCTCTCTGGAAACACCATATATTTT

D gene: TRBD1
V gene: TRBV9
clone size: once
J gene: TRBJ1-6
CDR3 protein: CASSVGQGAENSPLHF
CDR3 DNA: TGTGCCAGCAGCGTAGGGCAGGGGGCTGAGAATTCACCCCTCCACTTT

D gene: TRBD2
V gene: TRBV11-3
clone size: .
J gene: TRBJ2-7
CDR3 protein: CASSLVGLAGAYEQYF
CDR3 DNA: TGTGCCAGCAGCTTAGTAGGACTAGCGGGAGCCTACGAGCAGTACTTC

D gene: TRBD2
V gene: TRBV24-1
clone size: .
J gene: TRBJ2-3
CDR3 protein: CATSDPRTSGDTQYF
CDR3 DNA: TGTGCCACCAGTGATCCCCGGACTAGCGGGGACACGCAGTATTTT

D gene: TRBD1
V gene: TRBV30
clone size: .
J gene: TRBJ1-6
CDR3 protein: CAWSFTRGQNSPLHF
CDR3 DNA: TGTGCCTGGAGTTTCACCAGGGGGCAAAATTCACCCCTCCACTTT

D gene: .
V gene: TRBV7-8
clone size: .
J gene: TRBJ2-7
CDR3 protein: CASSLKGGNEQYF
CDR3 DNA: TGTGCCAGCAGCTTGAAGGGGGGTAACGAGCAGTACTTC

D gene: .
V gene: TRBV11-2
clone size: .
J gene: TRBJ2-1
CDR3 protein: CASSSGLEQFF
CDR3 DNA: TGTGCCAGCAGCTCGGGCCTTGAGCAGTTCTTC

D gene: .
V gene: TRBV5-1
clone size: .
J gene: TRBJ1-1
CDR3 protein: CASSGSGGRNTEAFF
CDR3 DNA: TGCGCCAGCAGCGGGTCGGGGGGCAGGAACACTGAAGCTTTCTTT

D gene: .
V gene: TRBV19
clone size: .
J gene: TRBJ1-1
CDR3 protein: CASSIETRNTEAFF
CDR3 DNA: TGTGCCAGTAGTATAGAAACCCGGAACACTGAAGCTTTCTTT